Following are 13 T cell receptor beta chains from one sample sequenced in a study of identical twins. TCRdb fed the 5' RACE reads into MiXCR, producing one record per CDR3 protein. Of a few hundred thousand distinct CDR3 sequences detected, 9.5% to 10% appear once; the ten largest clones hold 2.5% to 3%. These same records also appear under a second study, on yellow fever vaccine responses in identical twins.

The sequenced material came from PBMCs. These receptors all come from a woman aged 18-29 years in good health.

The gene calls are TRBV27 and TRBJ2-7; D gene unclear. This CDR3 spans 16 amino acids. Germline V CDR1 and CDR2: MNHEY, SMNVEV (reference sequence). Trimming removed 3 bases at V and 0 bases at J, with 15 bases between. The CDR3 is CASSLWKGPSSYEQYF. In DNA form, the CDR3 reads TGTGCCAGCAGTTTGTGGAAGGGCCCGAGCTCCTACGAGCAGTACTTC.

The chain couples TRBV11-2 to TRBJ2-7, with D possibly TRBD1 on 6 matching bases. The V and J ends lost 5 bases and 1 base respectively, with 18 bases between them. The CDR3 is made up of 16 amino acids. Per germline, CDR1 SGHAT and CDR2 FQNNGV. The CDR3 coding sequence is TGTGCCAGCAGCGATATTTACAGGGAAAGTTCCTACGAGCAGTACTTC. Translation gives CASSDIYRESSYEQYF.

CDR3 region: CASSVTSDTQYF. The CDR3 DNA sequence: TGTGCCAGCAGCGTAACATCAGATACGCAGTATTTT. V gene TRBV9 combines with J gene TRBJ2-3; D not resolved. The CDR3 contains 12 residues. V lost 1 base and J 4 bases, leaving 4 bases between the germline ends. Germline loops: CDR1 SGDLS, CDR2 YYNGEE.

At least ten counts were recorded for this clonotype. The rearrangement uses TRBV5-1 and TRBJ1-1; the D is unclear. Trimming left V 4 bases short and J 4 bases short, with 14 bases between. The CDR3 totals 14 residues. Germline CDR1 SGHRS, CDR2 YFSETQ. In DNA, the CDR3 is TGCGCCAGCAGCCCACAAGGGAAAGGCACTGAAGCTTTCTTT. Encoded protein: CASSPQGKGTEAFF.

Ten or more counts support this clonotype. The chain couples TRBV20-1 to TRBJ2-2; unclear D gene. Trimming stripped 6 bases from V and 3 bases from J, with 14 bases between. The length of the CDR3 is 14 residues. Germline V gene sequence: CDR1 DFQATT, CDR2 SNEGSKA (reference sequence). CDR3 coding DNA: TGCAGTGCCTTAAGGTTCAGTTACACCGGGGAGCTGTTTTTT. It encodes CSALRFSYTGELFF.

CDR3 coding DNA: TGCGCCAGCAAGGGGGGGCAGTCTTACAATGAGCAGTTCTTC. Residues: CASKGGQSYNEQFF. The rearrangement uses TRBV5-1 and TRBJ2-1, with D possibly matching TRBD2 (7 bases). V lost 6 bases and J 4 bases, leaving 14 bases between the germline ends. Germline V gene lookup returns CDR1 SGHRS and CDR2 YFSETQ. The CDR3 loop spans 14 amino acids.

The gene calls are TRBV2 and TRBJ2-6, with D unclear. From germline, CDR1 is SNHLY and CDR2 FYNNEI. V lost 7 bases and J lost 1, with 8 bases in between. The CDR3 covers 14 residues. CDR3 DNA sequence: TGTGCCAGCATGAGTGGGTCTGGGGCCAACGTCCTGACTTTC. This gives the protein CASMSGSGANVLTF. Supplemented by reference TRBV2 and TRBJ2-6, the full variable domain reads EPEVTQTPSHQVTQMGQEVILRCVPISNHLYFYWYRQILGQKVEFLVSFYNNEISEKSEIFDDQFSVERPDGSNFTLKIRSTKLEDSAMYFCASMSGSGANVLTFGAGSRLTVL.

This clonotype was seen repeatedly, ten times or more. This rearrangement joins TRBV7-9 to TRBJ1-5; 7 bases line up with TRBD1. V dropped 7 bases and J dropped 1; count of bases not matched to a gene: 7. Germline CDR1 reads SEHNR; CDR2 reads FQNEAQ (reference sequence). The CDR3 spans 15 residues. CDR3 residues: CASTPDRTSNQPQHF. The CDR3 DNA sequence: TGTGCCAGCACCCCGGACAGGACCAGCAATCAGCCCCAGCATTTT.

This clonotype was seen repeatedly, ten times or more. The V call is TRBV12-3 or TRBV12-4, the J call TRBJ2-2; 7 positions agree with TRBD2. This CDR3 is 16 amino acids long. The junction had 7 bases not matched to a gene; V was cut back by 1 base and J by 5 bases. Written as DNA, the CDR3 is TGTGCCAGCAGTTTAGGGACTAGGGGCGGAACCGGGGAGCTGTTTTTT. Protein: CASSLGTRGGTGELFF.

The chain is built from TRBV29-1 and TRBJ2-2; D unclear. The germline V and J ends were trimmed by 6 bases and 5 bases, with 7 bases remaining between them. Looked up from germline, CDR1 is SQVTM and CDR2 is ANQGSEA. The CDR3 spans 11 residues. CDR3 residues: CSVAVTGELFF. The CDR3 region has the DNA TGCAGCGTAGCCGTGACCGGGGAGCTGTTTTTT.

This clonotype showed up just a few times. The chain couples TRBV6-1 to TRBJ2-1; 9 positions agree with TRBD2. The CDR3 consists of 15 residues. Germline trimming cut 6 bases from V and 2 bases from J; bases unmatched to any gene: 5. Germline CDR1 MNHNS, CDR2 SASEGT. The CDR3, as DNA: TGTGCCAGCAGGCGTAGCGGGAGCGCCTACAATGAGCAGTTCTTC. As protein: CASRRSGSAYNEQFF.

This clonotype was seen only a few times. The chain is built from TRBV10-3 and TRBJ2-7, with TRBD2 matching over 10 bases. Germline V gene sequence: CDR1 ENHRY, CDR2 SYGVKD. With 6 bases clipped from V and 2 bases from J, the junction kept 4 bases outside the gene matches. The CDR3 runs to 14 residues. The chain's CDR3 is CAISTGTSAYEQYF. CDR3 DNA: TGTGCCATCAGCACCGGGACTAGCGCCTACGAGCAGTACTTC.

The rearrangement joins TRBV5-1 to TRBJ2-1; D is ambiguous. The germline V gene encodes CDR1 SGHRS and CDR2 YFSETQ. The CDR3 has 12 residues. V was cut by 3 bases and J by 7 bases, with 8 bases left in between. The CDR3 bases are TGCGCCAGCAGCTCTCCGGGTAATGAGCAGTTCTTC. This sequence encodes CASSSPGNEQFF. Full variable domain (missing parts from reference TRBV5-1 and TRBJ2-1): KAGVTQTPRYLIKTRGQQVTLSCSPISGHRSVSWYQQTPGQGLQFLFEYFSETQRNKGNFPGRFSGRQFSNSRSEMNVSTLELGDSALYLCASSSPGNEQFFGPGTRLTVL.